This T cell receptor beta chain was sequenced during a study of T-cell reconstitution after alpha-beta-depleted transplantation in children. Unique molecular identifiers were incorporated into the prepared TCRbeta library. TCRdb recomputed calls from the PCR reads with MiXCR, one row per CDR3 protein. The sample has around 200,000 distinct CDR3 sequences, roughly 6.8% seen once; the top ten hold 3% to 3.5%. The table lists this clonotype with many counts. The V end lost 2 bases, the J end lost 4 bases, and 18 bases lay between the germline ends. The CDR3 contains 16 residues. Per germline, CDR1 SGHRS and CDR2 YFSETQ.

This clonotype was obtained from a human donor who donated a stem cell graft to a child with Wiskott-Aldrich syndrome. The rearrangement joins TRBV5-1 to TRBJ1-1, with a tentative D call TRBD1 (5 bases). The sample here was PBMCs from the stem cell graft donor, taken from the stem cell graft. The CDR3 loop reads CASSFSQRARGTEAFF. CDR3 in DNA: TGCGCCAGCAGCTTTTCCCAGAGGGCTAGGGGCACTGAAGCTTTCTTT. The full variable domain, rest sourced from reference TRBV5-1 and TRBJ1-1, is KAGVTQTPRYLIKTRGQQVTLSCSPISGHRSVSWYQQTPGQGLQFLFEYFSETQRNKGNFPGRFSGRQFSNSRSEMNVSTLELGDSALYLCASSFSQRARGTEAFFGQGTRLTVV.